This record looks at one T cell receptor beta chain sequence and its context. The antigen it binds to is not known. There are no base qualities to consult, and no much larger clone falls within one base. Clipping removes 1 base from V and 5 bases from J, with 6 as the unmatched junction base count. In the germline V gene (reference sequence), CDR1 corresponds to SEHNR and CDR2 to FQNEAQ. The CDR3 starts with the cysteine, ends with the phenylalanine, and has 16 residues. Only CDR3 DNA remains: 48 bases, in frame from the first base. This sample is part of a study of blood T cell repertoires in COVID-19 (dated by TCRdb to the early 2020s). Looking at the study overall: Samples covering the acute and convalescent phases of COVID-19 were provided by collaborators in the United States, Italy and Spain. The prospective study material was composed of cDNA or gDNA derived from T cells, B-cell-depleted T cells, or PBMCs. The dataset comprised deeply sampled blood TCRbeta repertoires from subjects exposed to, actively infected with, or recovered from COVID-19. The repertoires were made available in a free public database intended to serve as a resource for research on the immune response to SARS-CoV-2. Samples were obtained from the ongoing ImmuneRACE study (first 160 participants) and from roughly 1,300 subjects provided by 6 global collaborators. Nearly every sample came with metadata listing a de-identified subject ID, COVID-19 status, age in years and sex. Where available, HLA class I and class II types were taken from metadata supplied by the sample provider and were not determined by assay-based typing. What the work shows at the level of the full study, not this receptor alone: How much clinical and demographic metadata was included differed by source and by participant, and the metadata was provided uncurated.

TCRbeta CDR3 regions were amplified from genomic DNA by means of the immunoSEQ Assay, a bias-controlled multiplex PCR. The authors' pipeline ran thus. The number of nucleated cells in each sample was estimated from the amplification of reference gene primers within the assay. To quantify the absolute abundance of each unique TCRbeta CDR3 rearrangement, sequence reads were collapsed and filtered. For each sample, productive Simpson clonality was calculated by taking the square root of Simpson's diversity index across productive rearrangements. TCRdb took this table from immuneACCESS and kept in-frame rearrangements with V and J called. Such tables lack part of the clones; where checked against another copy, unresolved V genes explain under half of the gap, and the rest is unexplained. Clone size and the V and J calls come from that table; the DNA yielded D and trimming. The sample has tens of thousands of clones on record, around 77% of them singletons. Clones ranked in the top ten supply 4% to 5.5% of the sample.

At one collaborating source in Seattle, patients were enrolled during active infection and were followed longitudinally through the course of disease. Whole blood was collected in K2EDTA tubes by collaborating institutions according to the institutions' own protocols. Collaborator samples were shipped for TCRbeta analysis as frozen whole blood, isolated PBMCs, or DNA extracted from either sample type. Sequenced material: peripheral blood. The sequence links TRBV7-9 to TRBJ2-1; 9 bases in between match TRBD1. This clonotype was sampled from a woman between 70 and 85 years old with COVID-19, enrolled during active disease. The bases read TGTGCCAGCAGCTTAGGGACAGGGGAGGTCGACAATGAGCAGTTCTTC. This sequence encodes CASSLGTGEVDNEQFF.